One T cell receptor (beta chain) is described in this entry. This record belongs to a study of blood T cell repertoires in COVID-19. Overall study: The United States, Italy and Spain provided the acute and convalescent COVID-19 samples. PBMCs, B-cell-depleted T cells, or T cells provided the cDNA or gDNA that made up the material.

As processed by the authors: Amplification with reference gene primers provided the estimates of nucleated cell counts. Sequenced by immunoSEQ multiplex PCR; TCRdb stores in-frame clones only, minus some. V, J and clone size are those of that table, while D and trimming were read from the DNA. This table has tens of thousands of clones, about 83% appearing once. The V segment lost 5 bases and the J segment 8 bases; nucleotides outside the gene matches: 7. CDR1 SNHLY and CDR2 FYNNEI come from the germline V gene. This CDR3 has 13 residues. This TCR came from a man aged 45-60 years with acute or convalescent COVID-19. The rearrangement links TRBV2 to TRBJ2-7, with 9 bases fitting TRBD1. The sequenced sample was peripheral blood. The CDR3 DNA reads as TGTGCCAGCAGTACTTCCGGGACAGGGAAGCAGTACTTC. Amino acid sequence: CASSTSGTGKQYF.